This T cell receptor (beta chain) is from a study of regulatory and conventional T cells in breast cancer. The CDR3 loop spans 15 amino acids. Per germline, CDR1 SGHTA and CDR2 FQGTGA. V trimming: 2 bases; J trimming: 4 bases; junction bases outside the gene matches: 4. MiXCR was run by TCRdb on the PCR reads, yielding one entry per CDR3 protein. This sample has more than 15,000 distinct CDR3 sequences, with 32% found just once. Sequenced: conventional T cells from blood. The chain links TRBV7-3 to TRBJ1-5; 8 nucleotides align to TRBD1. This clonotype was sampled from a female donor in good health. CDR3 nucleotides: TGTGCCAGCAGCTTACTGACAGGGGCAAATCAGCCCCAGCATTTT. The encoded protein is CASSLLTGANQPQHF.